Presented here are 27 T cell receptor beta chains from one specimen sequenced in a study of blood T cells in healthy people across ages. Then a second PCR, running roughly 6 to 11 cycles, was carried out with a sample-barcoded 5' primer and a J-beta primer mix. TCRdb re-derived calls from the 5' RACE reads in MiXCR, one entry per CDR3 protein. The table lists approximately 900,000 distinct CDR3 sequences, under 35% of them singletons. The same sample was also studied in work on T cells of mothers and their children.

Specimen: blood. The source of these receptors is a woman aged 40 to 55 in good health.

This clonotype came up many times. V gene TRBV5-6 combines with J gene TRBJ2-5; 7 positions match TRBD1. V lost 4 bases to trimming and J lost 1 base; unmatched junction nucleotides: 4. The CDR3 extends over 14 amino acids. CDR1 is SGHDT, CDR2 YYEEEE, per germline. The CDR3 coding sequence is TGTGCCAGCAGCCACGGGACAGCCCAAGAGACCCAGTACTTC. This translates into CASSHGTAQETQYF.

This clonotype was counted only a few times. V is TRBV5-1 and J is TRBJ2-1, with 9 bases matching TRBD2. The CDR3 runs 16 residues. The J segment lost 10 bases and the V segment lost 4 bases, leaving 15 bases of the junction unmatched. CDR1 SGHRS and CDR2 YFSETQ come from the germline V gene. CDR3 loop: CASSPEPSGAREEQFF. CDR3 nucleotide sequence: TGCGCCAGCAGCCCGGAGCCTAGCGGGGCCCGGGAGGAGCAGTTCTTC.

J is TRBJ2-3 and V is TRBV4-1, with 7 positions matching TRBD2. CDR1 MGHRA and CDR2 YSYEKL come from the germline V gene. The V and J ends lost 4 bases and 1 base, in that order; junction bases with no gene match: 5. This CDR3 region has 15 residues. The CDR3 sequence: CASSLNAGGTDTQYF. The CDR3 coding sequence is TGCGCCAGCAGCCTAAATGCGGGGGGCACAGATACGCAGTATTTT.

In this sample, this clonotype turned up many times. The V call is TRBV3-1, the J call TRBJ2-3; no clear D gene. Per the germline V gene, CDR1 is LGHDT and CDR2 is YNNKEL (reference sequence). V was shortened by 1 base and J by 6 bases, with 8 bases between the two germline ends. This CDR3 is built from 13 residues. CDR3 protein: CASSQVAPDTQYF. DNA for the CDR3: TGTGCCAGCAGCCAAGTCGCCCCCGATACGCAGTATTTT.

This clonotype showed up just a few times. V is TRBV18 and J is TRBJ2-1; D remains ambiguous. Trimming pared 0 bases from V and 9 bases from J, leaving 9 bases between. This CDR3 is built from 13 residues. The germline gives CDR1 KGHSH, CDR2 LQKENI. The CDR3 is CASSPPLRPEQFF. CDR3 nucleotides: TGTGCCAGCTCACCACCTCTCCGCCCTGAGCAGTTCTTC.

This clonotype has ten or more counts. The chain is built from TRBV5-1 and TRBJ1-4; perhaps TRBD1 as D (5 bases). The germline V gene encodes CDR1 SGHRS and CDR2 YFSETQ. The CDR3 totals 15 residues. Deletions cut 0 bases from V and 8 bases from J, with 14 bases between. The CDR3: CASSLDGTRLEKLFF. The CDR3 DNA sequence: TGCGCCAGCAGCTTGGACGGGACGAGGCTCGAAAAACTGTTTTTT.

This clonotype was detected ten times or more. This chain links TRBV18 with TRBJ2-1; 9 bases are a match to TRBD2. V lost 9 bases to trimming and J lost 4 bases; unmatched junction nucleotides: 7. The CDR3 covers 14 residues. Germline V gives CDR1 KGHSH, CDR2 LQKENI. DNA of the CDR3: TGTGCCAGTAGTCCAGCGGGGGGATACAATGAGCAGTTCTTC. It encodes CASSPAGGYNEQFF.

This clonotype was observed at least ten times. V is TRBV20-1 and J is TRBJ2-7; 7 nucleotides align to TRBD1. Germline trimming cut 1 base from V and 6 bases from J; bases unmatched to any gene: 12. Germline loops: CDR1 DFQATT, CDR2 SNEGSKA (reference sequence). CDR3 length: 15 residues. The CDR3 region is CSARAEKGASGEQYF. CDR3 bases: TGCAGTGCTAGAGCAGAGAAGGGGGCGTCCGGCGAGCAGTACTTC.

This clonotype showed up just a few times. The CDR3: CASSPPGTGVFF. The CDR3 coding sequence is TGTGCCAGCAGTCCACCCGGGACAGGGGTGTTCTTC. V is TRBV12-3 or TRBV12-4 and J is TRBJ2-1, with 10 bases that match TRBD1. Losses at the gene ends were 5 bases for V and 15 bases for J; bases not matched to a gene: 7. This CDR3 has 12 residues.

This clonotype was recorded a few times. CDR3 region: CASSTDRYQPQHF. The CDR3 nucleotides read TGTGCCAGCAGCACTGACAGATATCAGCCCCAGCATTTT. V and J are TRBV28 and TRBJ1-5, with a weak D call TRBD1 (5 bases). The CDR3 has 13 amino acids. Trimming stripped 6 bases from V and 5 bases from J, with 11 bases between. Germline CDR1 is MDHEN and CDR2 is SYDVKM. The whole variable domain, filled in from reference TRBV28 and TRBJ1-5, reads DVKVTQSSRYLVKRTGEKVFLECVQDMDHENMFWYRQDPGLGLRLIYFSYDVKMKEKGDIPEGYSVSREKKERFSLILESASTNQTSMYLCASSTDRYQPQHFGDGTRLSIL.

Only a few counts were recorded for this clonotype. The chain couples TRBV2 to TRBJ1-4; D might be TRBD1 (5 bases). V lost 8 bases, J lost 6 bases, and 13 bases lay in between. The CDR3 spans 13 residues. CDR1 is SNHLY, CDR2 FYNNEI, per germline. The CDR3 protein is CASGRGLDEKLFF. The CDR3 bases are TGTGCCAGCGGTCGGGGACTGGATGAAAAACTGTTTTTT. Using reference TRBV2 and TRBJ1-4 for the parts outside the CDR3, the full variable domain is EPEVTQTPSHQVTQMGQEVILRCVPISNHLYFYWYRQILGQKVEFLVSFYNNEISEKSEIFDDQFSVERPDGSNFTLKIRSTKLEDSAMYFCASGRGLDEKLFFGSGTQLSVL.

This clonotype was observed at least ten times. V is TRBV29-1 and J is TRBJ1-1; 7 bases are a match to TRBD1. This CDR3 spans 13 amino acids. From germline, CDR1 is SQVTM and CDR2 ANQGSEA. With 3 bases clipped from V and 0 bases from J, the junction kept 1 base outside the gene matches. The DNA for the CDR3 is TGCAGCGTTGAGGGACAGCTGAACACTGAAGCTTTCTTT. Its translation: CSVEGQLNTEAFF.

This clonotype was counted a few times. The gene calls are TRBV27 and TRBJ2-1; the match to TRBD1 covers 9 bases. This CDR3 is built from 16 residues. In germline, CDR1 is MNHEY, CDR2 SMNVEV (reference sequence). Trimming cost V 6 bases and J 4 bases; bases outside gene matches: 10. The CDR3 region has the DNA TGTGCCAGCAGCTTCTCGGGGACAGGGACATACAATGAGCAGTTCTTC. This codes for CASSFSGTGTYNEQFF.

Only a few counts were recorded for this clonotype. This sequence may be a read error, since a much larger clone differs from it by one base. CDR3 sequence: CASSQDDGLAYEQFF. The CDR3 nucleotides are TGTGCCAGCAGCCAAGACGACGGGTTAGCCTACGAGCAGTTCTTC. The chain is built from TRBV3-1 and TRBJ2-1; no firm D call. Germline-derived CDR1 and CDR2 are LGHDT and YNNKEL (reference sequence). With 0 bases removed from V and 10 bases from J, the gap between germline ends came to 16 bases. The CDR3 is made up of 15 amino acids.

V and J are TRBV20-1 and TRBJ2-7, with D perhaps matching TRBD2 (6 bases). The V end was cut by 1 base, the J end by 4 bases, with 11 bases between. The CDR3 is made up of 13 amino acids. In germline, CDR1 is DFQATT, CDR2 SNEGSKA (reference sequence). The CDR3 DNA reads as TGCAGTGCTAGAGGCGCAGGGAGGTACGAGCAGTACTTC. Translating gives CSARGAGRYEQYF.

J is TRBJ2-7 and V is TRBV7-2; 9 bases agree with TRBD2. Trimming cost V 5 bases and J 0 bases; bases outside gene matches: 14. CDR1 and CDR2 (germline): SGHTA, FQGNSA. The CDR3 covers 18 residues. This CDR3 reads CASSPGTSRVKSSYEQYF. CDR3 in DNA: TGTGCCAGCAGCCCAGGGACTAGCAGAGTTAAAAGCTCCTACGAGCAGTACTTC.

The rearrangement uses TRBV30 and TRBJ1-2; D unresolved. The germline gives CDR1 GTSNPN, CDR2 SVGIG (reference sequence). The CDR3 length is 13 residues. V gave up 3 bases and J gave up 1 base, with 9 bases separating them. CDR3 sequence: CAWSEQVNYGYTF. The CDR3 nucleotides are TGTGCCTGGAGCGAACAAGTTAACTATGGCTACACCTTC.

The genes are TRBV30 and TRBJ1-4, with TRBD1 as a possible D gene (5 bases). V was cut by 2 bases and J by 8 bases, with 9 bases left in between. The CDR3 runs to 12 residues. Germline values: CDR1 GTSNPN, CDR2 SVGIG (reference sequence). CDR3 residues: CAWSPAGEKLFF. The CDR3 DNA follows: TGTGCCTGGAGTCCTGCAGGGGAAAAACTGTTTTTT. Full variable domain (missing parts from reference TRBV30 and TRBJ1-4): SQTIHQWPATLVQPVGSPLSLECTVEGTSNPNLYWYRQAAGRGLQLLFYSVGIGQISSEVPQNLSASRPQDRQFILSSKKLLLSDSGFYLCAWSPAGEKLFFGSGTQLSVL.

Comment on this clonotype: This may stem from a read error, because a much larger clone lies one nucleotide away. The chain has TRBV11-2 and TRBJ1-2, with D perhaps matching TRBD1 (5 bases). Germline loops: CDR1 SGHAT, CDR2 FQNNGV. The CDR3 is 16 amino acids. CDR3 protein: CVSSLDRNRRNYGYTF. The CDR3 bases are TGTGTCAGCAGCTTAGACCGCAACAGGCGTAACTATGGCTACACCTTC.

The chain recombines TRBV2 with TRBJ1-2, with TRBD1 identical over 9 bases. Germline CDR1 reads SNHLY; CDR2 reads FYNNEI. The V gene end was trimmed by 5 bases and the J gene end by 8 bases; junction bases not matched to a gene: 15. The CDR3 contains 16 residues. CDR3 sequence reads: CASSPCLLGTGNGYTF. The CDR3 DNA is TGTGCCAGCAGTCCCTGTCTTCTCGGGACAGGGAACGGCTACACCTTC.

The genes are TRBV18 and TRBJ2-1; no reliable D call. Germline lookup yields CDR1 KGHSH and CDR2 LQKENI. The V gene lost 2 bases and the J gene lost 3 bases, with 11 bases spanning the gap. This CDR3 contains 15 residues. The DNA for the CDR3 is TGTGCCAGCTCACCAGGCAGGAAATTCTACAATGAGCAGTTCTTC. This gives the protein CASSPGRKFYNEQFF.

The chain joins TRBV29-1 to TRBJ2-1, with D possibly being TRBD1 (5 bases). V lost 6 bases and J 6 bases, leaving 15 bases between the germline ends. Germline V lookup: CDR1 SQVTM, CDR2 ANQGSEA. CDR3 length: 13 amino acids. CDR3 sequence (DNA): TGCAGCGTAACCCCAACAGGTATCAATGAGCAGTTCTTC. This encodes CSVTPTGINEQFF.

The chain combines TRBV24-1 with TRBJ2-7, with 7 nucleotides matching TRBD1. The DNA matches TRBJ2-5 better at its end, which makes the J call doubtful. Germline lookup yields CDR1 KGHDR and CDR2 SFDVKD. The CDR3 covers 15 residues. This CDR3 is CATSDLRTGKETQYF. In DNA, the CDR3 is TGTGCCACCAGTGATTTGAGGACAGGAAAAGAGACCCAGTACTTC.

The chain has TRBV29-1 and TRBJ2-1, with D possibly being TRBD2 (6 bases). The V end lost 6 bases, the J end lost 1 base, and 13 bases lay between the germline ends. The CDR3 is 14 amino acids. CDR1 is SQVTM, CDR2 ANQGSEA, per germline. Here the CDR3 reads CSVTGADSYNEQFF. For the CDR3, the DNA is TGCAGCGTAACGGGAGCGGATTCCTACAATGAGCAGTTCTTC.

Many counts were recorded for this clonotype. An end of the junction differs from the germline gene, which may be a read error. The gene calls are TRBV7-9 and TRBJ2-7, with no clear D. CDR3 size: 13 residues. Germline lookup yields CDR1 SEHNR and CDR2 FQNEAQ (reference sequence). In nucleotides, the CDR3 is TGCGCCAGCAGCTTGGCTGGGGCCTACGAGCAGTACTTC. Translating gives CASSLAGAYEQYF.

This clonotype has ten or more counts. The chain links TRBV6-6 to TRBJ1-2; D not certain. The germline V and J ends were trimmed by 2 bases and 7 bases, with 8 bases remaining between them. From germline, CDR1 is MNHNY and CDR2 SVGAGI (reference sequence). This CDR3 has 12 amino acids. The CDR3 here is CASSYREGGYTF. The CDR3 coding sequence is TGTGCCAGCAGTTACAGGGAAGGTGGCTACACCTTC.

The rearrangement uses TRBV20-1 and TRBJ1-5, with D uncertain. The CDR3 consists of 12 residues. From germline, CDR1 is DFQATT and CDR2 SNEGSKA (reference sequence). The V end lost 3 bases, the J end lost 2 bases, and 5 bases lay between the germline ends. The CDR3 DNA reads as TGCAGTGCTAGTCGCCGCAATCAGCCCCAGCATTTT. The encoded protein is CSASRRNQPQHF.